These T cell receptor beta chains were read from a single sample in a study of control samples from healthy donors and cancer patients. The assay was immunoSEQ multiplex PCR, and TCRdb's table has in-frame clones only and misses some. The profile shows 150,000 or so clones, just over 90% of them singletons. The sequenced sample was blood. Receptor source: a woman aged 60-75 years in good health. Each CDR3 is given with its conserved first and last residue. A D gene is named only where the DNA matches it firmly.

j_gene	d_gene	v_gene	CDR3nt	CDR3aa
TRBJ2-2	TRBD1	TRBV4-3	TGCGCCAGCAGCCTTGGGACAGGGAGAACCGGGGAGCTGTTTTTT	CASSLGTGRTGELFF
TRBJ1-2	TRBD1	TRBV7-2	TGTGCCAGCAGCTCTCCAGGGGGACTAAACTATGGCTACACCTTC	CASSSPGGLNYGYTF
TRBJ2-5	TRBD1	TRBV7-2	TGTGCCAGCAGCACCTACCGGACAGGTTTCCAAGAGACCCAGTACTTC	CASSTYRTGFQETQYF
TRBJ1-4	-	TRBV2	TGTGCCAGCAGTTACCACACAGAAAAACTGTTTTTT	CASSYHTEKLFF
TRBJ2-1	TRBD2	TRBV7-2	TGTGCCAGCAGCTTAGTTCTCTTAGCGGGGGGCTACAATGAGCAGTTCTTC	CASSLVLLAGGYNEQFF
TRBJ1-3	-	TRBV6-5	TGTGCCAGCAGTTACGGGCCAGGAACTGGAAACACCATATATTTT	CASSYGPGTGNTIYF
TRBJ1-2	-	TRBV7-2	TGTGCCAGCAGCTTAGCGTTGGCAGCTAACTATGGCTACACCTTC	CASSLALAANYGYTF
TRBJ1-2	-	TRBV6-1	TGTGCCAGCAGTGAATTAAAGGGTTATGGCTACACCTTC	CASSELKGYGYTF
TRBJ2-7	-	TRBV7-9	TGTGCCAGCAGCCCCGGGGGGACACCAACCTACGAGCAGTACTTC	CASSPGGTPTYEQYF
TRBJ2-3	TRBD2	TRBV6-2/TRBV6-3	TGTGCCAGCAGTTACCCCCACGCGGAGCTAGCGGTGGTAGATACGCAGTATTTT	CASSYPHAELAVVDTQYF
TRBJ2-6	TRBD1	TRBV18	TGTGCCAGCTCACCACCGGGACAGGGGGCTGGTGGGGCCAACGTCCTGACTTTC	CASSPPGQGAGGANVLTF